The next 24 T cell receptor beta chains were all read from a single sample in a study of control samples from healthy donors and cancer patients. The table came from immunoSEQ multiplex PCR; TCRdb's copy has only in-frame clones and leaves some out. The sample has 65,000 to 80,000 clones, about 87% seen once; the top ten hold about 1.9%. The specimen sequenced was PBMCs. These receptors originate from a woman aged 60-75 years with head and neck cancer.

This clone was counted once. V is TRBV28 and J is TRBJ2-3; 8 bases fit TRBD2. After removal of 2 bases from V and 4 bases from J, the junction contained 5 bases not matched to a gene. Germline CDR1 reads MDHEN; CDR2 reads SYDVKM. CDR3 size: 15 residues. The CDR3 DNA sequence: TGTGCCAGCAGTTTACGAGCGGGAGCCCCAGATACGCAGTATTTT. It yields the protein CASSLRAGAPDTQYF. Based on the CDR3 plus reference TRBV28 and TRBJ2-3, the full variable domain is DVKVTQSSRYLVKRTGEKVFLECVQDMDHENMFWYRQDPGLGLRLIYFSYDVKMKEKGDIPEGYSVSREKKERFSLILESASTNQTSMYLCASSLRAGAPDTQYFGPGTRLTVL.

V and J are TRBV9 and TRBJ1-4; D is possibly TRBD1 (5 bases). Trimming left V 4 bases short and J 8 bases short, with 15 bases between. From germline, CDR1 is SGDLS and CDR2 YYNGEE. The CDR3 is made up of 14 amino acids. The CDR3 coding sequence is TGTGCCAGCAGCATAGGGGAGATCAGAGAAAAACTGTTTTTT. Amino acids: CASSIGEIREKLFF.

This clone was observed a single time. This chain links TRBV7-2 with TRBJ2-3; weak D call: TRBD1 (5 bases). CDR1 is SGHTA and CDR2 is FQGNSA in the germline V gene. Trimming removed 1 base at V and 5 bases at J, with 13 bases between. The CDR3 totals 15 residues. The DNA for the CDR3 is TGTGCCAGCAGCTTAGTTGGTACAACAGGAGATACGCAGTATTTT. This translates into CASSLVGTTGDTQYF.

J is TRBJ1-4 and V is TRBV5-1; D not certain. CDR3 length: 14 amino acids. Germline loops: CDR1 SGHRS, CDR2 YFSETQ. V lost 4 bases to trimming and J lost 2 bases, with 9 bases between them. The CDR3 reads CASSVEGTNEKLFF. In DNA form, the CDR3 reads TGCGCCAGCAGCGTTGAGGGTACTAATGAAAAACTGTTTTTT. The full variable domain, its missing parts supplied by reference TRBV5-1 and TRBJ1-4, is KAGVTQTPRYLIKTRGQQVTLSCSPISGHRSVSWYQQTPGQGLQFLFEYFSETQRNKGNFPGRFSGRQFSNSRSEMNVSTLELGDSALYLCASSVEGTNEKLFFGSGTQLSVL.

The rearrangement links TRBV7-9 to TRBJ2-5; 7 nucleotides match TRBD2. V lost 5 bases, J lost 1 base, and 4 bases stayed unmatched. The CDR3 has 14 amino acids. Germline lookup yields CDR1 SEHNR and CDR2 FQNEAQ (reference sequence). The CDR3 bases are TGTGCCAGCAGCGGGAGGGCAGCCCAAGAGACCCAGTACTTC. Translated: CASSGRAAQETQYF.

J is TRBJ2-3 and V is TRBV24-1, with TRBD2 as a possible D gene (6 bases). Between the trimmed V and J ends, which lost 1 base and 3 bases, there was a span of 13 bases. The CDR3 spans 16 residues. Germline V gene data show CDR1 as KGHDR and CDR2 as SFDVKD. In nucleotides, the CDR3 is TGTGCCACCAGTGATTTAAGATTTGGGGGGACAGATACGCAGTATTTT. Its protein product is CATSDLRFGGTDTQYF.

J is TRBJ1-2 and V is TRBV7-9, with TRBD1 matching over 7 bases. The CDR3 extends over 12 amino acids. Unmatched junction bases numbered 5, after V lost 6 bases and J lost 7 bases. Germline V lookup: CDR1 SEHNR, CDR2 FQNEAQ (reference sequence). This chain's CDR3 is CASSPTGVGYTF. The CDR3 DNA follows: TGTGCCAGCAGTCCAACAGGGGTTGGCTACACCTTC.

This clone showed up just once. V and J are TRBV19 and TRBJ1-1; no clear D gene. The germline CDR1 and CDR2 sequences are LNHDA and SQIVND (reference sequence). This CDR3 spans 16 amino acids. Trimming removed 3 bases at V and 2 bases at J, with 16 bases between. The CDR3 sequence: CASSIKTGILNTEAFF. CDR3 nucleotides: TGTGCCAGTAGTATTAAGACGGGGATTCTAAACACTGAAGCTTTCTTT. Together with reference TRBV19 and TRBJ1-1, the CDR3 gives the full variable domain: DGGITQSPKYLFRKEGQNVTLSCEQNLNHDAMYWYRQDPGQGLRLIYYSQIVNDFQKGDIAEGYSVSREKKESFPLTVTSAQKNPTAFYLCASSIKTGILNTEAFFGQGTRLTVV.

This clone occurred once. The chain employs TRBV11-2 and TRBJ2-7, with TRBD2 matching over 8 bases. The CDR3 is 17 residues long. From germline, CDR1 is SGHAT and CDR2 FQNNGV. The trim removed 5 bases at V and 1 base at J, leaving 13 bases unmatched. The CDR3 DNA sequence: TGTGCCAGCAGCCTGGGTCCGTCGGCTAGCGGGTCCTACGAGCAGTACTTC. This translates into CASSLGPSASGSYEQYF. Together with reference TRBV11-2 and TRBJ2-7, the CDR3 gives the full variable domain: EAGVAQSPRYKIIEKRQSVAFWCNPISGHATLYWYQQILGQGPKLLIQFQNNGVVDDSQLPKDRFSAERLKGVDSTLKIQPAKLEDSAVYLCASSLGPSASGSYEQYFGPGTRLTVT.

The CDR3 loop reads CASSVGPTSANEQFF. The DNA of the CDR3 is TGTGCCAGCAGCGTAGGCCCCACTAGCGCCAATGAGCAGTTCTTC. The V and J genes are TRBV9 and TRBJ2-1, with 7 bases lining up with TRBD2. The germline V gene has CDR1 SGDLS and CDR2 YYNGEE. V was clipped by 0 bases and J by 6 bases; unmatched bases: 6. The CDR3 sequence is 15 residues long.

CDR3 DNA sequence: TGTGCCAGTAGTATAGATCTTAGCGGGGGCGCGAACACCGGGGAGCTGTTTTTT. It encodes CASSIDLSGGANTGELFF. This rearrangement joins TRBV19 to TRBJ2-2, with TRBD2 identical over 9 bases. This CDR3 contains 18 residues. The V gene's germline CDR1 is LNHDA and CDR2 SQIVND (reference sequence). The V and J ends lost 0 bases and 0 bases, in that order; junction bases with no gene match: 5.

The V call is TRBV6-6, the J call TRBJ2-7; TRBD1 aligns across 7 bases. This CDR3 spans 14 amino acids. Germline lookup yields CDR1 MNHNY and CDR2 SVGAGI (reference sequence). Trimming took 0 bases from V and 4 from J; bases not matched to a gene: 3. The CDR3 spells CASSYSRGPYEQYF. Here the CDR3 DNA reads TGTGCCAGCAGTTACTCGAGGGGGCCGTACGAGCAGTACTTC.

This clone is a singleton in its sample. The J gene is TRBJ2-7, the V gene TRBV10-3; D remains unclear. This CDR3 has 12 residues. Germline V CDR1 and CDR2: ENHRY, SYGVKD. The ends were cut back, 0 bases at V and 4 bases at J, with 4 bases in the middle. The CDR3 DNA sequence: TGTGCCATCAGTGAGTCGAGGTACGAGCAGTACTTC. Its protein is CAISESRYEQYF.

The V gene is TRBV27, the J gene TRBJ2-1; 11 nucleotides agree with TRBD2. J gave up 13 bases and V 5 bases, and 10 bases lay outside the gene matches. Germline V CDR1 and CDR2: MNHEY, SMNVEV (reference sequence). CDR3 length: 14 residues. The CDR3 reads CASSKGTSGAGQFF. CDR3 nucleotide sequence: TGTGCCAGCAGTAAAGGGACTAGCGGAGCCGGCCAGTTCTTC.

The J gene is TRBJ2-7, the V gene TRBV2; D might be TRBD1 (7 bases). The germline V and J ends were trimmed by 6 bases and 5 bases, with 23 bases remaining between them. Per germline, CDR1 SNHLY and CDR2 FYNNEI. This CDR3 is 16 amino acids long. As DNA, the CDR3 is TGTGCCAGCAGCCCCACCGACAGGGCGGGATTCAACGAGCAGTACTTC. Amino acid sequence: CASSPTDRAGFNEQYF.

This clone was detected once. The chain recombines TRBV27 with TRBJ1-1; no reliable D call. V shed 4 bases and J shed 3 bases, with 12 bases lying between them. The germline gives CDR1 MNHEY, CDR2 SMNVEV (reference sequence). This CDR3 is 14 amino acids long. The DNA for the CDR3 is TGTGCCAGCAGTTACGACCCCTGGGACACTGAAGCTTTCTTT. Translation gives CASSYDPWDTEAFF.

The rearrangement uses TRBV11-2 and TRBJ2-7; TRBD2 matches at 13 bases. The CDR3 has 15 amino acids. V lost 5 bases to trimming and J lost 6 bases; unmatched junction nucleotides: 7. Germline values: CDR1 SGHAT, CDR2 FQNNGV. The CDR3 sequence is CASSRTSGRASEQYF. The CDR3 DNA reads TGTGCCAGCAGCCGAACTAGCGGGAGGGCCAGCGAGCAGTACTTC.

The V and J genes are TRBV7-9 and TRBJ2-5, with 8 bases identical to TRBD1. Germline values: CDR1 SEHNR, CDR2 FQNEAQ (reference sequence). The CDR3 extends over 15 amino acids. Unmatched junction bases numbered 8, after V lost 3 bases and J lost 5 bases. The CDR3 DNA is TGTGCCAGCAGCTTCGGACAGGGAGGTCAGGAGACCCAGTACTTC. Its protein product is CASSFGQGGQETQYF.

The J gene is TRBJ2-2, the V gene TRBV27; 7 bases line up with TRBD1. CDR1 MNHEY and CDR2 SMNVEV come from the germline V gene (reference sequence). V shed 5 bases and J 4 bases; nucleotides not matched to a gene: 4. CDR3 size: 14 residues. The CDR3 spells CASSRQGSTGELFF. For the CDR3, the DNA is TGTGCCAGCAGTCGACAGGGAAGCACCGGGGAGCTGTTTTTT.

The J gene is TRBJ2-7, the V gene TRBV7-2; no reliable D call. The V end was cut by 5 bases, the J end by 5 bases, with 7 bases between. The CDR3 length is 11 residues. CDR1 is SGHTA and CDR2 is FQGNSA in the germline V gene. CDR3 nucleotides: TGTGCCAGCAGCCTATTCGACGAGCAGTACTTC. Translated: CASSLFDEQYF.

The J gene is TRBJ1-5, the V gene TRBV5-1; 7 nucleotides align to TRBD1. The V segment lost 4 bases and the J segment 5 bases; nucleotides outside the gene matches: 6. The germline gives CDR1 SGHRS, CDR2 YFSETQ. The CDR3 is 14 residues long. In nucleotides, the CDR3 is TGCGCCAGCAGCCCAGGGGGGGGCGATCAGCCCCAGCATTTT. This gives the protein CASSPGGGDQPQHF.

This sequence joins TRBV25-1 and TRBJ1-1, with a possible D match to TRBD1 (5 bases). Trimming took 5 bases from V and 5 from J, leaving 15 bases between them. CDR3 length equals 14 residues. Per germline, CDR1 MGHDK and CDR2 SYGVNS. The DNA for the CDR3 is TGTGCCAGCAGTCAGACGGGGGGTACTACTGAAGCTTTCTTT. As protein: CASSQTGGTTEAFF.

The chain recombines TRBV6-2 or TRBV6-3 with TRBJ1-1; possible D gene TRBD1, 6 bases. V lost 0 bases and J lost 8, with 16 bases in between. Per germline, CDR1 MNHEY and CDR2 SVGEGT. The CDR3 spans 15 residues. CDR3 in amino acids: CASSYSMLTGQEAFF. CDR3 coding DNA: TGTGCCAGCAGTTACTCGATGTTGACAGGTCAAGAAGCTTTCTTT.

The gene calls are TRBV7-2 and TRBJ1-1; a possible D gene is TRBD1 (6 bases). This CDR3 spans 14 amino acids. Trimming removed 4 bases at V and 4 bases at J, with 13 bases between. Germline V gene data show CDR1 as SGHTA and CDR2 as FQGNSA. The CDR3 DNA reads TGTGCCAGCAGCTCTTTACAGGGTGGCACTGAAGCTTTCTTT. It codes for CASSSLQGGTEAFF.